A selection of T cell receptor beta chains follows, all from one sample in a study of early T cells in non-severe SARS-CoV-2 infection. From the 5' RACE reads, TCRdb called clonotypes with MiXCR, one entry per CDR3 protein. This table has roughly 72,000 distinct CDR3 sequences, roughly 13% appearing once. The sequenced sample was whole blood. The receptor source for this set is an adult who was a healthcare worker with PCR-confirmed SARS-CoV-2 infection or an uninfected control (not recorded which). Both conserved end residues are part of each CDR3. A D gene is named only where the DNA matches it firmly. Not all rows give a size; the values are once, few, many and, for expanded clones, a class.

cdr3_aa: CASNNLNYGYTF; cdr3_nt: TGTGCCAGCAATAACCTAAACTATGGCTACACCTTC; clone_size: many; v_call: TRBV6-1; j_call: TRBJ1-2; d_call: -
cdr3_aa: CAISESRSLGNEQFF; cdr3_nt: TGTGCCATCAGTGAGTCGCGTAGCCTGGGCAATGAGCAGTTCTTC; clone_size: -; v_call: TRBV10-3; j_call: TRBJ2-1; d_call: -
cdr3_aa: CASNTPTGSYEQYF; cdr3_nt: TGTGCCAGCAACACCCCAACGGGGAGCTACGAGCAGTACTTC; clone_size: -; v_call: TRBV28; j_call: TRBJ2-7; d_call: -
cdr3_aa: CASSQEGRVGQYF; cdr3_nt: TGTGCCAGCAGCCAAGAGGGCAGAGTTGGGCAGTACTTC; clone_size: -; v_call: TRBV3-1; j_call: TRBJ2-7; d_call: -
cdr3_aa: CASTRAVNTIYF; cdr3_nt: TGTGCCAGCACCAGGGCGGTAAACACCATATATTTT; clone_size: few; v_call: TRBV28; j_call: TRBJ1-3; d_call: -
cdr3_aa: CSVEERGDYEQYF; cdr3_nt: TGCAGCGTTGAAGAGCGGGGGGACTACGAGCAGTACTTC; clone_size: many; v_call: TRBV29-1; j_call: TRBJ2-7; d_call: TRBD2
cdr3_aa: CASSWGLTSREQYF; cdr3_nt: TGTGCCAGCAGCTGGGGGTTGACTTCCAGGGAGCAGTACTTC; clone_size: -; v_call: TRBV5-6; j_call: TRBJ2-7; d_call: -
cdr3_aa: CASNAGGPTDTQYF; cdr3_nt: TGCGCCAGCAATGCGGGAGGGCCTACAGATACGCAGTATTTT; clone_size: many; v_call: TRBV4-1; j_call: TRBJ2-3; d_call: TRBD2
cdr3_aa: CASGPTGKPQHF; cdr3_nt: TGTGCCAGCGGACCCACCGGGAAGCCCCAGCATTTT; clone_size: -; v_call: TRBV6-5; j_call: TRBJ1-5; d_call: -
cdr3_aa: CASRQTSGSTDTQYF; cdr3_nt: TGTGCCAGCAGACAAACTAGCGGGAGCACAGATACGCAGTATTTT; clone_size: -; v_call: TRBV6-5; j_call: TRBJ2-3; d_call: TRBD2
cdr3_aa: CASSFSEANEKLFF; cdr3_nt: TGTGCCAGCAGTTTCTCGGAAGCTAATGAAAAACTGTTTTTT; clone_size: many; v_call: TRBV28; j_call: TRBJ1-4; d_call: -
cdr3_aa: CASSLGSSGSGELFF; cdr3_nt: TGCGCCAGCAGCTTGGGGTCTAGCGGTTCCGGGGAGCTGTTTTTT; clone_size: many; v_call: TRBV5-1; j_call: TRBJ2-2; d_call: TRBD2
cdr3_aa: CASSYGLAGSYNEQFF; cdr3_nt: TGTGCCAGCAGTTATGGCCTAGCGGGGTCCTACAATGAGCAGTTCTTC; clone_size: few; v_call: TRBV6-6; j_call: TRBJ2-1; d_call: TRBD2
cdr3_aa: CSARDRTSGRYEQFF; cdr3_nt: TGCAGTGCTAGAGATCGCACTAGCGGGAGGTATGAGCAGTTCTTC; clone_size: few; v_call: TRBV20-1; j_call: TRBJ2-1; d_call: TRBD2
cdr3_aa: CASSFETGRVAFF; cdr3_nt: TGTGCCAGCAGTTTCGAGACAGGGAGGGTGGCTTTCTTT; clone_size: -; v_call: TRBV6-6; j_call: TRBJ1-1; d_call: TRBD1
cdr3_aa: CASSFEPSNQPQHF; cdr3_nt: TGTGCCAGCAGCTTTGAGCCTAGCAATCAGCCCCAGCATTTT; clone_size: many; v_call: TRBV11-2; j_call: TRBJ1-5; d_call: -
cdr3_aa: CSARDLGRGIEGYTF; cdr3_nt: TGCAGTGCTAGAGATCTAGGCAGGGGAATCGAGGGCTACACCTTC; clone_size: few; v_call: TRBV20-1; j_call: TRBJ1-2; d_call: -
cdr3_aa: CSVQGAVLYTEAFF; cdr3_nt: TGCAGCGTTCAAGGGGCCGTCCTTTACACTGAAGCTTTCTTT; clone_size: -; v_call: TRBV29-1; j_call: TRBJ1-1; d_call: -
cdr3_aa: CASSPGRDSHSNQPQHF; cdr3_nt: TGTGCCAGCAGCCCCGGACGGGACAGTCATAGCAATCAGCCCCAGCATTTT; clone_size: -; v_call: TRBV28; j_call: TRBJ1-5; d_call: TRBD1
cdr3_aa: CASSSRAQQPQHF; cdr3_nt: TGTGCCAGCAGTTCTAGGGCGCAACAGCCCCAGCATTTT; clone_size: many; v_call: TRBV27; j_call: TRBJ1-5; d_call: -
cdr3_aa: CASSEYTDRLNTEAFF; cdr3_nt: TGTGCCAGCAGTGAATATACGGACAGATTGAACACTGAAGCTTTCTTT; clone_size: many; v_call: TRBV6-1; j_call: TRBJ1-1; d_call: -
cdr3_aa: CASSFGGSTSDTQYF; cdr3_nt: TGTGCCAGCAGCTTTGGTGGGAGCACCTCAGATACGCAGTATTTT; clone_size: many; v_call: TRBV5-4; j_call: TRBJ2-3; d_call: -
cdr3_aa: CASSPPRAELYNEQFF; cdr3_nt: TGCGCCAGCAGCCCCCCCAGAGCGGAACTCTACAATGAGCAGTTCTTC; clone_size: many; v_call: TRBV5-1; j_call: TRBJ2-1; d_call: -
cdr3_aa: CASSLTSGTYNEQFF; cdr3_nt: TGTGCCAGCAGCTTAACTAGCGGGACGTACAATGAGCAGTTCTTC; clone_size: many; v_call: TRBV7-8; j_call: TRBJ2-1; d_call: TRBD2
cdr3_aa: CSVELTGGYEQYF; cdr3_nt: TGCAGCGTTGAGTTAACAGGGGGCTACGAGCAGTACTTC; clone_size: -; v_call: TRBV29-1; j_call: TRBJ2-7; d_call: TRBD1
cdr3_aa: CASSMPSLVREQYF; cdr3_nt: TGTGCCAGCAGCATGCCCAGCCTAGTCCGGGAGCAGTACTTC; clone_size: many; v_call: TRBV7-2; j_call: TRBJ2-7; d_call: -
cdr3_aa: CAWSVLLAGETQYF; cdr3_nt: TGTGCCTGGAGTGTACTTTTAGCGGGAGAGACCCAGTACTTC; clone_size: -; v_call: TRBV30; j_call: TRBJ2-5; d_call: TRBD2
cdr3_aa: CASSVVPGQGYNEQFF; cdr3_nt: TGTGCCAGCAGCGTAGTACCGGGACAGGGATACAATGAGCAGTTCTTC; clone_size: -; v_call: TRBV9; j_call: TRBJ2-1; d_call: TRBD1
cdr3_aa: CASSPIAGVRNEQYF; cdr3_nt: TGTGCCAGCAGCCCGATAGCGGGAGTTAGAAACGAGCAGTACTTC; clone_size: few; v_call: TRBV11-2; j_call: TRBJ2-7; d_call: TRBD2
cdr3_aa: CASSRGQGTTLNGYTF; cdr3_nt: TGTGCCAGTAGTAGAGGCCAGGGGACAACGCTGAATGGCTACACCTTC; clone_size: few; v_call: TRBV19; j_call: TRBJ1-2; d_call: -
cdr3_aa: CASSLANEQFF; cdr3_nt: TGTGCCAGCAGCTTAGCCAATGAGCAGTTCTTC; clone_size: many; v_call: TRBV7-9; j_call: TRBJ2-1; d_call: -
cdr3_aa: CASSLYPHEQYF; cdr3_nt: TGTGCCAGCAGCTTATACCCCCACGAGCAGTACTTC; clone_size: -; v_call: TRBV7-9; j_call: TRBJ2-7; d_call: -
cdr3_aa: CASSANTQANYGYTF; cdr3_nt: TGTGCCAGCAGTGCGAACACTCAAGCTAACTATGGCTACACCTTC; clone_size: many; v_call: TRBV6-1; j_call: TRBJ1-2; d_call: -
cdr3_aa: CASSARLAGVGDTQYF; cdr3_nt: TGTGCCAGCAGCGCCCGACTAGCGGGAGTGGGGGATACGCAGTATTTT; clone_size: few; v_call: TRBV11-2; j_call: TRBJ2-3; d_call: TRBD2
cdr3_aa: CAISQGTSGGSRETQYF; cdr3_nt: TGTGCCATCAGCCAAGGGACTAGCGGGGGGAGCAGAGAGACCCAGTACTTC; clone_size: -; v_call: TRBV10-3; j_call: TRBJ2-5; d_call: TRBD2
cdr3_aa: CASSMFGGSNQPQHF; cdr3_nt: TGTGCCAGTAGTATGTTTGGGGGTTCGAATCAGCCCCAGCATTTT; clone_size: many; v_call: TRBV19; j_call: TRBJ1-5; d_call: -
cdr3_aa: CASWTRGNSGELFF; cdr3_nt: TGTGCCAGCTGGACCAGGGGAAATTCCGGGGAGCTGTTTTTT; clone_size: -; v_call: TRBV12-3/TRBV12-4; j_call: TRBJ2-2; d_call: -
cdr3_aa: CASHELAQGTEAFF; cdr3_nt: TGTGCCAGCCATGAGCTGGCGCAGGGCACTGAAGCTTTCTTT; clone_size: -; v_call: TRBV28; j_call: TRBJ1-1; d_call: -
cdr3_aa: CASNAGNTGELFF; cdr3_nt: TGTGCCAGCAATGCAGGGAACACCGGGGAGCTGTTTTTT; clone_size: -; v_call: TRBV2; j_call: TRBJ2-2; d_call: -
cdr3_aa: CSVGRNNEKLFF; cdr3_nt: TGCAGCGTTGGCCGAAATAATGAAAAACTGTTTTTT; clone_size: few; v_call: TRBV29-1; j_call: TRBJ1-4; d_call: -
cdr3_aa: CSVVRGGPYNEQFF; cdr3_nt: TGCAGCGTCGTGAGGGGGGGCCCCTACAATGAGCAGTTCTTC; clone_size: many; v_call: TRBV29-1; j_call: TRBJ2-1; d_call: -
cdr3_aa: CASSYYSTIRTDTQYF; cdr3_nt: TGTGCCAGCAGTTACTACTCTACTATTCGCACAGATACGCAGTATTTT; clone_size: -; v_call: TRBV6-6; j_call: TRBJ2-3; d_call: -
cdr3_aa: CASSTPTDTQYF; cdr3_nt: TGTGCCAGCAGCACCCCCACAGATACGCAGTATTTT; clone_size: many; v_call: TRBV5-6; j_call: TRBJ2-3; d_call: -
cdr3_aa: CASSSRDVNNEQFF; cdr3_nt: TGTGCCAGCAGCTCCCGGGACGTTAACAATGAGCAGTTCTTC; clone_size: few; v_call: TRBV11-2; j_call: TRBJ2-1; d_call: -
cdr3_aa: CASSDSPEGNQPQHF; cdr3_nt: TGTGCCAGCAGTGACTCGCCGGAGGGCAATCAGCCCCAGCATTTT; clone_size: many; v_call: TRBV6-4; j_call: TRBJ1-5; d_call: -
cdr3_aa: CASSPVDRADTQYF; cdr3_nt: TGTGCCAGCTCACCGGTTGATAGGGCAGATACGCAGTATTTT; clone_size: -; v_call: TRBV18; j_call: TRBJ2-3; d_call: -
cdr3_aa: CASSSSGRATDTQYF; cdr3_nt: TGTGCCAGCAGCTCCAGCGGGAGGGCCACAGATACGCAGTATTTT; clone_size: -; v_call: TRBV11-2; j_call: TRBJ2-3; d_call: TRBD2
cdr3_aa: CASSLVLAGSQETQYF; cdr3_nt: TGCGCCAGCAGCTTGGTACTAGCGGGATCCCAAGAGACCCAGTACTTC; clone_size: -; v_call: TRBV5-1; j_call: TRBJ2-5; d_call: TRBD2
cdr3_aa: CASSSSANYGYTF; cdr3_nt: TGTGCCAGCAGCTCATCAGCTAACTATGGCTACACCTTC; clone_size: -; v_call: TRBV11-2; j_call: TRBJ1-2; d_call: -
cdr3_aa: CASSPGTSGGSEQYF; cdr3_nt: TGTGCCAGCAGTCCGGGGACTAGCGGTGGCTCCGAGCAGTACTTC; clone_size: many; v_call: TRBV27; j_call: TRBJ2-7; d_call: TRBD2
cdr3_aa: CASSLIPGTGYAGELFF; cdr3_nt: TGTGCCAGCAGTTTAATACCCGGGACAGGGTACGCCGGGGAGCTGTTTTTT; clone_size: many; v_call: TRBV28; j_call: TRBJ2-2; d_call: TRBD1
cdr3_aa: CASNNRGNLGANVLTF; cdr3_nt: TGTGCCAGTAATAACAGGGGAAATCTAGGGGCCAACGTCCTGACTTTC; clone_size: many; v_call: TRBV19; j_call: TRBJ2-6; d_call: TRBD1
cdr3_aa: CASSPRDRGFNQPQHF; cdr3_nt: TGTGCCAGTAGTCCCCGGGACAGGGGCTTCAATCAGCCCCAGCATTTT; clone_size: many; v_call: TRBV19; j_call: TRBJ1-5; d_call: TRBD1
cdr3_aa: CSASPPSRGTDTQYF; cdr3_nt: TGCAGTGCTAGTCCCCCTAGCCGAGGCACAGATACGCAGTATTTT; clone_size: many; v_call: TRBV20-1; j_call: TRBJ2-3; d_call: -
cdr3_aa: CSVLDSSNTEAFF; cdr3_nt: TGCAGCGTTCTTGACAGCTCGAACACTGAAGCTTTCTTT; clone_size: many; v_call: TRBV29-1; j_call: TRBJ1-1; d_call: -
cdr3_aa: CASSYSSTNYGYTF; cdr3_nt: TGTGCCAGCAGTTACTCGTCAACTAACTATGGCTACACCTTC; clone_size: many; v_call: TRBV6-6; j_call: TRBJ1-2; d_call: -
cdr3_aa: CASSPGTGVNTEAFF; cdr3_nt: TGTGCCAGCAGCCCCGGGACAGGCGTGAACACTGAAGCTTTCTTT; clone_size: few; v_call: TRBV7-6; j_call: TRBJ1-1; d_call: TRBD1